The clone carrying this T cell receptor (beta chain) was observed many times. No DNA is shown, since the ends of the CDR3 on it are uncertain; the CDR3 is the one TCRdb lists. This record belongs to a study of T cells in Graves' hyperthyroidism and ophthalmopathy. RNA transcripts were the template for amplifying TCR beta CDR3 regions. Initially, a first-round RT-PCR of the TCR CDR3 employed the HTBI primer set. In TCRdb, the multiplex PCR reads were re-called with MiXCR into one record per CDR3 protein. This table holds roughly 740,000 distinct CDR3 sequences, 15% to 20% found once. Germline CDR1 reads SEHNR; CDR2 reads FQNEAQ (reference sequence). The CDR3 is 15 amino acids in total, end residues counted.

This sequence originates from a man between 18 and 29 years old with Graves' hyperthyroidism. V and J are TRBV7-9 and TRBJ2-7; TRBD1 was called by the table and not checked on the DNA. Material: blood. CDR3 region: CASSLVGHGTYEQYF.